This entry features one T cell receptor beta chain sequence. Trimming removed 4 bases from V and 8 bases from J, with 9 bases in between. The CDR3 is 12 residues long. Germline CDR1 SNHLY, CDR2 FYNNEI. Generated by immunoSEQ multiplex PCR, the TCRdb table keeps only in-frame clones and is missing some. In the table there are more than 25,000 clones, approximately 80% of which are singletons. This specimen belongs to a study of PD-1 blockade in classical Hodgkin lymphoma. Each of the patients experienced relapse following autologous stem cell transplantation, and their brentuximab vedotin exposure differed.

Here the sequenced sample was peripheral blood mononuclear cells (PBMCs), taken before the second cycle of nivolumab. The chain is built from TRBV2 and TRBJ2-1, with unresolved D. The sequence derives from a human donor with classical Hodgkin lymphoma. CDR3 region: CASSGSIDEQFF. In nucleotides, the CDR3 is TGTGCCAGCAGTGGAAGTATCGATGAGCAGTTCTTC.